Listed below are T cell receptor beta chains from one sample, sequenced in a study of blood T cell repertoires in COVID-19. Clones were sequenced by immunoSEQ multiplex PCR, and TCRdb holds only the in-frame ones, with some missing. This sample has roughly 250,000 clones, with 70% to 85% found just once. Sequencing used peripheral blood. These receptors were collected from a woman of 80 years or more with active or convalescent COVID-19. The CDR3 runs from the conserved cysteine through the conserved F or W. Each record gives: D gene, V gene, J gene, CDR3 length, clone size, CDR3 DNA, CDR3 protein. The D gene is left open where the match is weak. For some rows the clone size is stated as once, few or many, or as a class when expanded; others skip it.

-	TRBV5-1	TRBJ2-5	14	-	TGCGCCAGCAGCTTGGCTCAGGTCGATAAGACCCAGTACTTC	CASSLAQVDKTQYF
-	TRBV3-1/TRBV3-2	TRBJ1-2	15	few	TGTGCCAGCAGCCAGTCGACAGGCTCGAACTATGGCTACACCTTC	CASSQSTGSNYGYTF
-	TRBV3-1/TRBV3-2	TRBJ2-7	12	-	TGTGCCAGCAGCCTAGCAGGGGACGAGCAGTACTTC	CASSLAGDEQYF
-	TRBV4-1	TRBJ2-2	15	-	TGCGCCAGCAGCCAAGGTCAGTCCTTCACCGGGGAGCTGTTTTTT	CASSQGQSFTGELFF
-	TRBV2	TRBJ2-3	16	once	TGTGCCAGCAGTGCGATCGCACACCCTAGCACAGATACGCAGTATTTT	CASSAIAHPSTDTQYF
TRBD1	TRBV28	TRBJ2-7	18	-	TGTGCCAGCTATGGGACAGGGTCGTTTCCTTCCTCGTCCGACGAGCAGTACTTC	CASYGTGSFPSSSDEQYF
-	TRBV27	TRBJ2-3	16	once	TGTGCCAGCAGTTCCGGACTAAGAGGGAGGACAGATACGCAGTATTTT	CASSSGLRGRTDTQYF
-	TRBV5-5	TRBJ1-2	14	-	TGTGCCAGCAGCTTGGTGGAGAAGGACTATGGCTACACCTTC	CASSLVEKDYGYTF
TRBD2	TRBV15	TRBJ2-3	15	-	TGTGCCACCAGCGCGACTAGCGGGGGTGCAGATACGCAGTATTTT	CATSATSGGADTQYF
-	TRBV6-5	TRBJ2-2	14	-	TGTGCCAGCAGGACAAATACGAACACCGGGGAGCTGTTTTTT	CASRTNTNTGELFF
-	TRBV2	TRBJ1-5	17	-	TGTGCCAGCAGTGAACAGGGACAAGGGATTAGCAATCAGCCCCAGCATTTT	CASSEQGQGISNQPQHF
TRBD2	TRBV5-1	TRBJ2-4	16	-	TGCACCAGCAGCTTGGAAGGTCCGGGGGGGCCGCACATTCAGTACTTC	CTSSLEGPGGPHIQYF
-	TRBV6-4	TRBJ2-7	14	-	TGTGCCAGCAGCCAAGGTACGGGACACTACGAGCAGTACTTC	CASSQGTGHYEQYF
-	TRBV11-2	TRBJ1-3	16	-	TGTGCCAGCAGCTTAGGAAGAGGGAACTCTGGAAACACCATATATTTT	CASSLGRGNSGNTIYF
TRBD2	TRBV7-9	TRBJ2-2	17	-	TGTGCCAGCAGCCCACCGAGGGGTTTAGCGGGTGACGGGGAGCTGTTTTTT	CASSPPRGLAGDGELFF
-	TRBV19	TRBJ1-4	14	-	TGTGCCAGTAGTATAGATTTCAGAAATGAAAAACTGTTTTTT	CASSIDFRNEKLFF
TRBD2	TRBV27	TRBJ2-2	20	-	TGTGCCAGCAGTGAATACCCCGGGACTAGCGACCCCTGGGGGACCGGGGAGCTGTTTTTT	CASSEYPGTSDPWGTGELFF
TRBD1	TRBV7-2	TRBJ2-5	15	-	TGTGCCAGCAGCCTACAGACAGGGTCCCAAGAGACCCAGTACTTC	CASSLQTGSQETQYF
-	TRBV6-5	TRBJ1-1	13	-	TGTGCCACCGGACAGTTATTGAACACTGAAGCTTTCTTT	CATGQLLNTEAFF
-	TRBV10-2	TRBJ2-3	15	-	TGCGCCAGCAGTGAGGGGGCCAGTCCCACAGATACGCAGTATTTT	CASSEGASPTDTQYF
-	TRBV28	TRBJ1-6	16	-	TGTGCCAGCACCCTGGGGCAGGGCGGTTATAATTCACCCCTCCACTTT	CASTLGQGGYNSPLHF
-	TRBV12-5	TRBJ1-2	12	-	TGTGCTAGTGGTTACAGTAACTATGGCTACACCTTC	CASGYSNYGYTF
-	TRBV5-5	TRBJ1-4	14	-	TGTGCCAGCAGCTTTACGGGGGCTAATGAAAAACTGTTTTTT	CASSFTGANEKLFF
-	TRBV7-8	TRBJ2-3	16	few	TGTGCCAGCAGCTTAGCGTCGGGTCGGAGCACAGATACGCAGTATTTT	CASSLASGRSTDTQYF
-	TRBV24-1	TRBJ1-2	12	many	TGTGCCACCAGTGATCAGAGGTATGGCTACACCTTC	CATSDQRYGYTF
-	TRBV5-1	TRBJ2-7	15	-	TGCGCCAGCAGCTTGGAAGGGACAAACTACTACGAGCAGTACTTC	CASSLEGTNYYEQYF
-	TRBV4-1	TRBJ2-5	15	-	TGCGCCAGCAGCTCTACGGAGGGTCGGAAAAAGACCCAGTACTTC	CASSSTEGRKKTQYF
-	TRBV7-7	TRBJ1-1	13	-	TGTGCCAGCAGCTTAAGGGGGAACACTGAAGCTTTCTTT	CASSLRGNTEAFF
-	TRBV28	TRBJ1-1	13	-	TGTGCCAGCAGTTATCGCCAGTCAACCAAAGCTTTCTTT	CASSYRQSTKAFF
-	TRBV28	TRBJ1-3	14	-	TGTGCCAGCAGTTTATGGAGCGGAAGAAACACCATATATTTT	CASSLWSGRNTIYF
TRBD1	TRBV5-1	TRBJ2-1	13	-	TGCGCCAGCAGCGGGACAGGATACAATGAGCAGTTCTTC	CASSGTGYNEQFF
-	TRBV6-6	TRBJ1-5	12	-	TGTGCCAGCAGTTCCGGGGATCAGCCCCAGCATTTT	CASSSGDQPQHF
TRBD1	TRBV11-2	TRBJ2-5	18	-	TGTGCCAGCAGCTCCCCGGGACAGGGTATAAGTGGTGTGGAGACCCAGTACTTC	CASSSPGQGISGVETQYF
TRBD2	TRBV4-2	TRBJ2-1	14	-	TGTGCCAGCAGCCAAGGCGGGGGGCGGGGTGAGCAGTTCTTC	CASSQGGGRGEQFF
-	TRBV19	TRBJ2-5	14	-	TGTGCCAGTAGTATTCGGCAGGGAAAAGAGACCCAGTACTTC	CASSIRQGKETQYF
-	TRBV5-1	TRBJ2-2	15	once	TGCGCCAGCAGTTCAGGGACTTTTTACACCGGGGAGCTGTTTTTT	CASSSGTFYTGELFF
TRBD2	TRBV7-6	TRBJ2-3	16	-	TGTGCCAGCAGCTTAGCAACTAGCGGGACGAGAGATACGCAGTATTTT	CASSLATSGTRDTQYF
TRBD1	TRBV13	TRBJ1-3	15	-	TGTGCCAGCAGCTTCGGGACAGGGGCTGGAAACACCATATATTTT	CASSFGTGAGNTIYF
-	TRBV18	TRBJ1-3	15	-	TGTGCCAGCTCACCATCGGAGTACTCTGGAAACACCATATATTTT	CASSPSEYSGNTIYF
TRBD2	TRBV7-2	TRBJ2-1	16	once	TGTGCCAGCAGCTCCCTCGGGGGGATCAACTACAATGAGCAGTTCTTC	CASSSLGGINYNEQFF
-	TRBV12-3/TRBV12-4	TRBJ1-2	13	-	TGTGCCAGCAGTTTACTCACAGGGTATGGCTACACCTTC	CASSLLTGYGYTF
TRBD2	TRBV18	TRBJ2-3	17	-	TGTGCCAGCTCACCACCGACTAGCGGGAGGGTCGCAGATACGCAGTATTTT	CASSPPTSGRVADTQYF
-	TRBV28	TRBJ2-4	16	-	TGTGCCAGCAGGCCCGCAACGCGGTTCCCCAAAAACATTCAGTACTTC	CASRPATRFPKNIQYF
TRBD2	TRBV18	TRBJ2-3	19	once	TGTGCCAGCTCTCCCCCCAAGGGACTAGCAATGATCGGGACAGATACGCAGTATTTT	CASSPPKGLAMIGTDTQYF
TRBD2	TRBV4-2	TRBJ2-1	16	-	TGTGCCAGCAGCCACCCTAGCGGGAGTTCCTACAATGAGCAGTTCTTC	CASSHPSGSSYNEQFF
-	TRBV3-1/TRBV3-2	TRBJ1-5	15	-	TGTGCCAGCAGCCACGGGGGGCCTGGCAATCAGCCCCAGCATTTT	CASSHGGPGNQPQHF
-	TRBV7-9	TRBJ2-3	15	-	TGTGCCAGCAGCTTAGTTGGGAGGCGCACAGATACGCAGTATTTT	CASSLVGRRTDTQYF
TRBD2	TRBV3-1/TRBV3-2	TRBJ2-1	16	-	TGTGCCAGCAGCCGGATTAGCGGGGGGCGTTACAATGAGCAGTTCTTC	CASSRISGGRYNEQFF